These T cell receptor beta chains were read from a single sample in a study of blood T cell repertoires in COVID-19. Sequenced by immunoSEQ multiplex PCR; TCRdb stores in-frame clones only, minus some. The data contain 70,000 to 90,000 clones, over 75% of them singletons. Sample: peripheral blood. These receptor sequences come from a middle-aged man with COVID-19, enrolled during active disease. The CDR3 runs from the conserved cysteine through the conserved F or W. The order of the fields is CDR3 length, V gene, J gene, D gene, clone size, CDR3 DNA, CDR3 protein. The D gene is left open where the match is weak. Size tells how often a clone was seen (once, few, many) or the class of an expanded clone, and some rows leave it out.

cdr3_length: 17
v_call: TRBV15
j_call: TRBJ2-7
d_call: TRBD1
clone_size: .
cdr3_nt: TGTGCCACCAGCAGAGAAAGTGGACCGGGACAGACCTACGAGCAGTACTTC
cdr3_aa: CATSRESGPGQTYEQYF

cdr3_length: 15
v_call: TRBV28
j_call: TRBJ1-1
d_call: TRBD1
clone_size: .
cdr3_nt: TGTGCCAGCAGTTTAACAGGGGGCCGGGACACTGAAGCTTTCTTT
cdr3_aa: CASSLTGGRDTEAFF

cdr3_length: 14
v_call: TRBV6-5
j_call: TRBJ1-6
d_call: TRBD1
clone_size: once
cdr3_nt: TGTGCCAGCAGTTACCGGACAGGGAACTCACCCCTCCACTTT
cdr3_aa: CASSYRTGNSPLHF

cdr3_length: 14
v_call: TRBV11-3
j_call: TRBJ2-1
d_call: .
clone_size: .
cdr3_nt: TGTGCCAGCAGCTTGTCGGGAGCCTACAATGAGCAGTTCTTC
cdr3_aa: CASSLSGAYNEQFF

cdr3_length: 17
v_call: TRBV5-5
j_call: TRBJ2-3
d_call: TRBD1
clone_size: .
cdr3_nt: TGTGCCAGCAGCTTGCCTACCCCGGGACAGGGAAGAGTTACGCAGTATTTT
cdr3_aa: CASSLPTPGQGRVTQYF

cdr3_length: 14
v_call: TRBV5-1
j_call: TRBJ1-5
d_call: .
clone_size: .
cdr3_nt: TGCGCCAGCAGCTTGGGCGGGGCAGGGCAGCCCCAGCATTTT
cdr3_aa: CASSLGGAGQPQHF

cdr3_length: 15
v_call: TRBV13
j_call: TRBJ2-1
d_call: TRBD2
clone_size: .
cdr3_nt: TGTGCCAGCAGCTTAAGGACTAGCGGAGCCAGTGAGCAGTTCTTC
cdr3_aa: CASSLRTSGASEQFF

cdr3_length: 12
v_call: TRBV2
j_call: TRBJ2-3
d_call: .
clone_size: .
cdr3_nt: TGTGCCAGCACCCAAGCCACAGATACGCAGTATTTT
cdr3_aa: CASTQATDTQYF

cdr3_length: 16
v_call: TRBV2
j_call: TRBJ1-3
d_call: .
clone_size: .
cdr3_nt: TGTGCCAGCAGTGTTTTGGCCAGGGTAGGGGGAAACACCATATATTTT
cdr3_aa: CASSVLARVGGNTIYF

cdr3_length: 15
v_call: TRBV28
j_call: TRBJ2-1
d_call: TRBD2
clone_size: .
cdr3_nt: TGTGCCAGCAGTGTGTTAGCGGGAGGCAACAATGAGCAGTTCTTC
cdr3_aa: CASSVLAGGNNEQFF

cdr3_length: 14
v_call: TRBV6-5
j_call: TRBJ1-2
d_call: .
clone_size: .
cdr3_nt: TGTGCCAGCAGTTACAACAGGGAAACATATGGCTACACCTTC
cdr3_aa: CASSYNRETYGYTF

cdr3_length: 15
v_call: TRBV5-1
j_call: TRBJ1-6
d_call: .
clone_size: .
cdr3_nt: TGCGCCAGCAGCTTGGTTGCAGGAGGCAATTCACCCCTCCACTTT
cdr3_aa: CASSLVAGGNSPLHF

cdr3_length: 19
v_call: TRBV7-9
j_call: TRBJ2-1
d_call: TRBD1
clone_size: .
cdr3_nt: TGTGCCAGCAGCTTAGAGGTTTGGGCCGGGACAGGGGATAGGGAAGAGCAGTTCTTC
cdr3_aa: CASSLEVWAGTGDREEQFF

cdr3_length: 18
v_call: TRBV19
j_call: TRBJ2-3
d_call: TRBD2
clone_size: .
cdr3_nt: TGTGCCAGTAGACGGGCCAGCGGGAGACCTACTAGCACAGATACGCAGTATTTT
cdr3_aa: CASRRASGRPTSTDTQYF

cdr3_length: 13
v_call: TRBV25-1
j_call: TRBJ2-3
d_call: .
clone_size: .
cdr3_nt: TGTGCCAGCAGTGACCGGACTACAGATACGCAGTATTTT
cdr3_aa: CASSDRTTDTQYF

cdr3_length: 13
v_call: TRBV28
j_call: TRBJ1-4
d_call: TRBD1
clone_size: few
cdr3_nt: TGTGCCAGCAGTCCCCAGGGGGTTGAAAAACTGTTTTTT
cdr3_aa: CASSPQGVEKLFF

cdr3_length: 16
v_call: TRBV2
j_call: TRBJ1-6
d_call: TRBD1
clone_size: .
cdr3_nt: TGTGCCAGCAGTGAACTCCGGACAGGAGATAATTCACCCCTCCACTTT
cdr3_aa: CASSELRTGDNSPLHF

cdr3_length: 15
v_call: TRBV6-5
j_call: TRBJ1-3
d_call: .
clone_size: .
cdr3_nt: TGTGCCAGCAGGGCCACAGGGAACTCTGGAAACACCATATATTTT
cdr3_aa: CASRATGNSGNTIYF

cdr3_length: 14
v_call: TRBV30
j_call: TRBJ2-7
d_call: TRBD1
clone_size: .
cdr3_nt: TGTGCCTGGAGTCGGGGGACAGGGATCTACGAGCAGTACTTC
cdr3_aa: CAWSRGTGIYEQYF

cdr3_length: 15
v_call: TRBV29-1
j_call: TRBJ1-5
d_call: TRBD1
clone_size: .
cdr3_nt: TGCAGCGTTTCCTCCGGGACAGGGCCCAATCAGCCCCAGCATTTT
cdr3_aa: CSVSSGTGPNQPQHF

cdr3_length: 16
v_call: TRBV19
j_call: TRBJ1-5
d_call: .
clone_size: few
cdr3_nt: TGTGCCAGTAGACCCCGATCGGGCGGGAGGAATCAGCCCCAGCATTTT
cdr3_aa: CASRPRSGGRNQPQHF

cdr3_length: 14
v_call: TRBV28
j_call: TRBJ1-2
d_call: .
clone_size: .
cdr3_nt: TGTGCCAGCTATCCCCGACAGGCCCTCTATGGCTACACCTTC
cdr3_aa: CASYPRQALYGYTF

cdr3_length: 14
v_call: TRBV6-5
j_call: TRBJ2-7
d_call: TRBD2
clone_size: .
cdr3_nt: TGTGCCAGCAGTCCTAGCGGGAGCTCCTACGAGCAGTACTTC
cdr3_aa: CASSPSGSSYEQYF

cdr3_length: 15
v_call: TRBV7-6
j_call: TRBJ2-3
d_call: .
clone_size: once
cdr3_nt: TGTGCCAGCAGCGTCCAGGCGGGGAGCACAGATACGCAGTATTTT
cdr3_aa: CASSVQAGSTDTQYF

cdr3_length: 13
v_call: TRBV6-5
j_call: TRBJ2-7
d_call: .
clone_size: .
cdr3_nt: TGTGCCAGCAGTCTCGGACACTCCTACGAGCAGTACTTC
cdr3_aa: CASSLGHSYEQYF

cdr3_length: 16
v_call: TRBV18
j_call: TRBJ2-1
d_call: .
clone_size: .
cdr3_nt: TGTGCCAGCTCACCAGACTTGGTGCGGGATGGCAATGAGCAGTTCTTC
cdr3_aa: CASSPDLVRDGNEQFF

cdr3_length: 14
v_call: TRBV5-1
j_call: TRBJ2-1
d_call: .
clone_size: .
cdr3_nt: TGCGCCAGCAGCTTAAATCAGGGGATCAATGAGCAGTTCTTC
cdr3_aa: CASSLNQGINEQFF

cdr3_length: 17
v_call: TRBV7-2
j_call: TRBJ1-5
d_call: .
clone_size: .
cdr3_nt: TGTGCCAGCAGCCCCAGCCCCGGGGCGGGAGGCAATCAGCCCCAGCATTTT
cdr3_aa: CASSPSPGAGGNQPQHF

cdr3_length: 21
v_call: TRBV6-2/TRBV6-3
j_call: TRBJ1-5
d_call: .
clone_size: .
cdr3_nt: TGTGCCAGCAGTTACCAGACAGGATCGAATCCTGGGGGTAATAGCAATCAGCCCCAGCATTTT
cdr3_aa: CASSYQTGSNPGGNSNQPQHF

cdr3_length: 15
v_call: TRBV11-3
j_call: TRBJ2-5
d_call: .
clone_size: .
cdr3_nt: TGTGCCAGCAGCTTAGGAGTCGGGAACCAAGAGACCCAGTACTTC
cdr3_aa: CASSLGVGNQETQYF

cdr3_length: 14
v_call: TRBV5-1
j_call: TRBJ2-6
d_call: .
clone_size: .
cdr3_nt: TGCGCCAGCACCGGGTTCTCCGGGGCCAACGTCCTGACTTTC
cdr3_aa: CASTGFSGANVLTF

cdr3_length: 9
v_call: TRBV29-1
j_call: TRBJ2-7
d_call: .
clone_size: .
cdr3_nt: TGCAGCGTTGCCCCGACTGAGTACTTC
cdr3_aa: CSVAPTEYF

cdr3_length: 15
v_call: TRBV28
j_call: TRBJ1-5
d_call: .
clone_size: .
cdr3_nt: TGTGCCAGCATACCCGGGACACCATTCAATCAGCCCCAGCATTTT
cdr3_aa: CASIPGTPFNQPQHF

cdr3_length: 14
v_call: TRBV11-1
j_call: TRBJ2-5
d_call: .
clone_size: .
cdr3_nt: TGTGCCAGCAGCCGTCGGGACATTTTGGAGACCCAGTACTTC
cdr3_aa: CASSRRDILETQYF

cdr3_length: 17
v_call: TRBV6-2/TRBV6-3
j_call: TRBJ1-2
d_call: .
clone_size: .
cdr3_nt: TGTGCCAGCAGTTACTCGATCTCCGAGGGGGATAGGGATGGCTACACCTTC
cdr3_aa: CASSYSISEGDRDGYTF

cdr3_length: 13
v_call: TRBV27
j_call: TRBJ1-2
d_call: .
clone_size: .
cdr3_nt: TGTGCCAGCAGTTTAAAGCCTAACTATGGCTACACCTTC
cdr3_aa: CASSLKPNYGYTF

cdr3_length: 13
v_call: TRBV3-1/TRBV3-2
j_call: TRBJ1-2
d_call: TRBD1
clone_size: .
cdr3_nt: TGTGCCAGCAGCCAGGGACAGGGCTATGGCTACACCTTC
cdr3_aa: CASSQGQGYGYTF

cdr3_length: 14
v_call: TRBV18
j_call: TRBJ1-2
d_call: .
clone_size: .
cdr3_nt: TGTGCCAGCTCACCACCCGGGACAAGCTATGGCTACACCTTC
cdr3_aa: CASSPPGTSYGYTF

cdr3_length: 16
v_call: TRBV2
j_call: TRBJ2-5
d_call: TRBD2
clone_size: .
cdr3_nt: TGTGCCAGCAGTTCCGGACTAGCGGGAGTACAAGAGACCCAGTACTTC
cdr3_aa: CASSSGLAGVQETQYF

cdr3_length: 15
v_call: TRBV9
j_call: TRBJ2-1
d_call: TRBD2
clone_size: .
cdr3_nt: TGTGCCAGCAGCGTAGGTACGGGAGGTGGACATGAGCAGTTCTTC
cdr3_aa: CASSVGTGGGHEQFF

cdr3_length: 15
v_call: TRBV7-2
j_call: TRBJ2-7
d_call: TRBD2
clone_size: .
cdr3_nt: TGTGCCAGCAGCTTGGGACTTGCGGGAGGGCGGGAGCAGTACTTC
cdr3_aa: CASSLGLAGGREQYF

cdr3_length: 15
v_call: TRBV30
j_call: TRBJ2-7
d_call: TRBD2
clone_size: .
cdr3_nt: TGTGCCTGGAATATCCACCTAGCGGGAGAAGCGGAGCAGTACTTC
cdr3_aa: CAWNIHLAGEAEQYF

cdr3_length: 17
v_call: TRBV7-8
j_call: TRBJ1-1
d_call: .
clone_size: .
cdr3_nt: TGTGCCAGCAGCGCAACAACTCCGGGACATAGGAACACTGAAGCTTTCTTT
cdr3_aa: CASSATTPGHRNTEAFF

cdr3_length: 16
v_call: TRBV28
j_call: TRBJ2-3
d_call: .
clone_size: .
cdr3_nt: TGTGCCAGCAGTGATTTACATAACATCGGGACAGATACGCAGTATTTT
cdr3_aa: CASSDLHNIGTDTQYF

cdr3_length: 15
v_call: TRBV5-4
j_call: TRBJ2-7
d_call: TRBD1
clone_size: once
cdr3_nt: TGTGCCAGCAGCTTACAGGGGGTTAGGACCTACGAGCAGTACTTC
cdr3_aa: CASSLQGVRTYEQYF

cdr3_length: 16
v_call: TRBV28
j_call: TRBJ2-5
d_call: TRBD2
clone_size: .
cdr3_nt: TGTGCCAGCAGTTTAATCGGGAGGGGCCTCCAAGAGACCCAGTACTTC
cdr3_aa: CASSLIGRGLQETQYF

cdr3_length: 16
v_call: TRBV5-1
j_call: TRBJ2-1
d_call: TRBD2
clone_size: .
cdr3_nt: TGCGCCAGCAGCCCGTGGACTAGCGGGGGAGAGGGTGAGCAGTTCTTC
cdr3_aa: CASSPWTSGGEGEQFF

cdr3_length: 12
v_call: TRBV28
j_call: TRBJ1-5
d_call: .
clone_size: .
cdr3_nt: TGTGCCAGCAGTTCGGGGAATCAGCCCCAGCATTTT
cdr3_aa: CASSSGNQPQHF

cdr3_length: 13
v_call: TRBV11-2
j_call: TRBJ2-2
d_call: .
clone_size: .
cdr3_nt: TGTGCCAGCAGCCTGTCAGGGGCCGGGGAGCTGTTTTTT
cdr3_aa: CASSLSGAGELFF

cdr3_length: 17
v_call: TRBV5-1
j_call: TRBJ2-1
d_call: .
clone_size: .
cdr3_nt: TGCGCCAGCAGCGCCGGGGGGCTAAGCGTGAGCTACAATGAGCAGTTCTTC
cdr3_aa: CASSAGGLSVSYNEQFF

cdr3_length: 12
v_call: TRBV2
j_call: TRBJ1-1
d_call: .
clone_size: .
cdr3_nt: TGTGCCAGCAATCGGGTAGGCACTGAAGCTTTCTTT
cdr3_aa: CASNRVGTEAFF

cdr3_length: 14
v_call: TRBV29-1
j_call: TRBJ2-1
d_call: .
clone_size: .
cdr3_nt: TGCAGCGCCGGACAGATCGCCGGCTACAATGAGCAGTTCTTC
cdr3_aa: CSAGQIAGYNEQFF

cdr3_length: 17
v_call: TRBV7-6
j_call: TRBJ2-1
d_call: TRBD2
clone_size: .
cdr3_nt: TGTGCCAGCAGTACTAGCGGGAGGACCCCTTTATACAATGAGCAGTTCTTC
cdr3_aa: CASSTSGRTPLYNEQFF

cdr3_length: 17
v_call: TRBV11-2
j_call: TRBJ2-1
d_call: TRBD2
clone_size: .
cdr3_nt: TGTGCCAGCAGCATACGGACTAGCGGGAGAGTTTACAATGAGCAGTTCTTC
cdr3_aa: CASSIRTSGRVYNEQFF

cdr3_length: 13
v_call: TRBV2
j_call: TRBJ1-1
d_call: .
clone_size: .
cdr3_nt: TGTGCCAGCAGTGAAGATTTAAACACTGAAGCTTTCTTT
cdr3_aa: CASSEDLNTEAFF